Listed here are 10 T cell receptor beta chains from one sample, sequenced in a study of CD8+ T cells in alopecia areata. As the sequencing template, cDNA was produced by extracting RNA and reverse transcribing it. Clones were read by immunoSEQ multiplex PCR, and TCRdb kept only the in-frame ones, dropping some. The specimen has 250,000 or so clones, none found just once. CD4, CD8alpha, NKG2D, NKG2ACE and other markers were used to sort pooled cutaneous lymph node cells. The source material was CD4+ T cells sorted from a lymph node. These receptors came from a C3H/HeJ mouse with alopecia areata. Mouse MHC haplotype: H2-k.

This clone has ten or more counts. Gene names are the mouse ones. The DNA ends 4 residues before the CDR3 does, and the rest of the CDR3 is filled in from the germline J gene. This chain connects TRBV17 to TRBJ2-7, with unresolved D. The length of the CDR3 is 15 residues. The V end was cut by 0 bases, the J end by 0 bases, with 9 bases between. Germline CDR1 reads MNHDT; CDR2 reads YYDKIL. The CDR3 sequence: CASSRERLSSYEQYF. Incomplete CDR3 DNA: TGTGCTAGCAGTAGAGAACGACTCAGCTCCTAT.

As for this clone: Genes and germline are mouse. CDR3 loop: CASSDRDIANSDYTF. The covered CDR3 bases are TGTGCCAGCAGTGATAGGGACATTGCAAACTCC. This rearrangement joins TRBV13-1 to TRBJ1-2, with a weak D call TRBD1 (6 bases). Read sequence stops 4 residues before the CDR3 end, and the germline J gene provides the missing end. The germline CDR1 and CDR2 sequences are NSHNY and SYGAGN. Between the trimmed V and J ends, which lost 1 base and 0 bases, there was a span of 10 bases. The CDR3 spans 15 residues.

Of note for this clone: All gene names here are mouse names. The read finishes 4 residues shy of the CDR3 end, and the germline J gene is used to complete it. The genes are TRBV14 and TRBJ2-7, with D maybe TRBD1 (6 bases). There are 12 residues in the CDR3. Germline lookup yields CDR1 SGHDT and CDR2 FRDEAV. The chain's CDR3 is CASRPGQYEQYF. The part of the CDR3 DNA that was read is TGTGCCAGCAGACCCGGACAGTAT.

This clone was counted only a few times. The gene names given are mouse names. The CDR3 end is not reached by the read, which stops 4 residues before it; the germline J gene fills it in. The gene calls are TRBV19 and TRBJ2-2; 10 bases match TRBD1. Trimming cost V 2 bases and J 4 bases; bases outside gene matches: 2. This CDR3 has 15 amino acids. Germline V CDR1 and CDR2: FNHDT, SITEND (reference sequence). The CDR3: CASSMTGGGTGQLYF. The covered CDR3 bases are TGTGCCAGCAGTATGACAGGGGGCGGCACCGGG.

A note on this clone: Genes and germline are mouse. The read ends 4 residues before the CDR3 terminus; that terminus is restored from the germline J gene. The chain recombines TRBV31 with TRBJ2-3; TRBD1 matches at 8 bases. Germline CDR1 reads GKSSPN; CDR2 reads SITVG. The CDR3 sequence is 13 residues long. This CDR3 is CAWSRGTGETLYF. The CDR3 DNA, read in part, is TGTGCCTGGAGTCGCGGGACAGGAGAA.

This clone turned up a few times. The germline and genes are mouse ones. Read sequence stops 4 residues before the CDR3 end, and the germline J gene provides the missing end. Other nucleotide sequences from this sample produce the same CDR3. The rearrangement uses TRBV13-2 and TRBJ2-3, with 10 positions matching TRBD2. Germline CDR1 and CDR2: NNHNN and SYGAGS (reference sequence). The V segment lost 5 bases and the J segment 0 bases; nucleotides outside the gene matches: 3. CDR3 length equals 15 residues. The CDR3 here is CASGGLGSSAETLYF. The covered CDR3 bases are TGTGCCAGCGGGGGACTGGGGTCTAGTGCAGAA.

This clone was counted between two and nine times. The genes are named according to mouse. Partial CDR3 DNA: TGTGCCAGCAGCCAAGATACGGGGGGGTGGGCTGCAGAA. Translating gives CASSQDTGGWAAE. The entire CDR3 protein reads CASSQDTGGWAAETLYF. The rearrangement joins TRBV5 to TRBJ2-3; 7 nucleotides match TRBD2. The read finishes 4 residues shy of the CDR3 end, and the germline J gene is used to complete it. The V gene's germline CDR1 is LGHNA and CDR2 YNLKQL (reference sequence). The V segment lost 0 bases and the J segment 2 bases; nucleotides outside the gene matches: 8. CDR3 length: 17 amino acids.

A note on this clone: Each gene name is a mouse one. The read gets to within 4 residues of the CDR3 end, and the germline J gene fills in the rest. V gene TRBV13-2 combines with J gene TRBJ2-5; 12 bases match TRBD2. With V trimmed by 5 bases and J by 1 base, 2 bases remained unmatched. This CDR3 comprises 15 residues. Germline assignment: CDR1 NNHNN and CDR2 SYGAGS (reference sequence). CDR3 residues: CASGTGGAYQDTQYF. CDR3 bases read: TGTGCCAGCGGGACTGGGGGGGCCTACCAAGAC.

In this sample, this clone turned up a few times. All gene names here are mouse names. The DNA ends 4 residues before the CDR3 does, and the rest of the CDR3 is filled in from the germline J gene. In the same sample, other DNA sequences code for this CDR3. The chain links TRBV19 to TRBJ2-7; 7 bases are a match to TRBD1. CDR1 and CDR2 (germline): FNHDT, SITEND (reference sequence). The CDR3 runs 13 residues. The chain's CDR3 is CASSPRDRYEQYF. The covered CDR3 bases are TGTGCCAGCAGTCCCCGGGACAGATAT.

On this clone: The gene names here belong to mouse. The read is 4 residues too short to cover the CDR3 end, so that end is filled in from the germline J gene. Different DNA sequences within this sample yield the same CDR3. V gene TRBV17 combines with J gene TRBJ2-7; TRBD2 matches 8 bases. Germline V gene sequence: CDR1 MNHDT, CDR2 YYDKIL. After removal of 3 bases from V and 0 bases from J, the junction contained 4 bases not matched to a gene. The CDR3 spans 15 residues. The CDR3 is CASSSLGGSSYEQYF. CDR3 DNA, as far as it was read: TGTGCTAGCAGTAGCCTGGGGGGAAGCTCCTAT.